This TCR beta chain was observed in a study of T cell responses to AZD1222 COVID-19 vaccine. Broader study findings: The donor group comprised mostly white British people and more females; the analysis possibly underestimated clonal diversity. The study sampled repertoires only after the peak T cell response. Researchers report vaccine-associated CD4 TCRs spanning spike, with dominance at 160-218 and 743-854.

Comments on this clone: Its antigen is currently unknown.

Generated by immunoSEQ multiplex PCR, the TCRdb table keeps only in-frame clones and is missing some. The table includes 100,000 to 120,000 clones, roughly 88% detected once. V lost 5 bases to trimming and J lost 0 bases, with 8 bases between them. Germline V gene data show CDR1 as SGHTA and CDR2 as FQGNSA. The CDR3 contains 14 residues. This specimen was peripheral blood, taken 28 days after the second AZD1222 dose. The chain employs TRBV7-2 and TRBJ1-3; D uncertain. This sequence originates from an adult who received the AZD1222 COVID-19 vaccine. CDR3 bases: TGTGCCAGCAGCCCCCACAGCTCTGGAAACACCATATATTTT. It yields the protein CASSPHSSGNTIYF.